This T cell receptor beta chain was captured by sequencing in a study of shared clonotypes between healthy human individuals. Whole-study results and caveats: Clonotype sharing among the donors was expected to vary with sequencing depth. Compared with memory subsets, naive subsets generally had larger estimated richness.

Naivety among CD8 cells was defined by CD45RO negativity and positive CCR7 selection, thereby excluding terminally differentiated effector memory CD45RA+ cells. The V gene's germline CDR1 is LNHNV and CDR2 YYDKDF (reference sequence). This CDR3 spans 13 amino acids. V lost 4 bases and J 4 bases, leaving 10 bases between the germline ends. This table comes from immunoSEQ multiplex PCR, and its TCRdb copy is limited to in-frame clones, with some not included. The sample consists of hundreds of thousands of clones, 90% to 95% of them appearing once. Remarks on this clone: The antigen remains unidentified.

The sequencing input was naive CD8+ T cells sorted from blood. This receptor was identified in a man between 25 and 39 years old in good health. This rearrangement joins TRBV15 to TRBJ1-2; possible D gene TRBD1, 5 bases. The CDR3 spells CATSTQGGYGYTF. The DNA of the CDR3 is TGTGCCACCAGCACCCAGGGTGGCTATGGCTACACCTTC.